Following are 9 T cell receptor beta chains from one sample sequenced in a study of blood T cell repertoires in COVID-19 (dated by TCRdb to 2018 to 2021). Receptors were amplified or captured by the immunoSEQ multiplex PCR assay. Held by TCRdb, this immuneACCESS table contains in-frame sequences only and omits some clones. Under half of the omission traces to an unresolved V gene where checked; the cause of the rest is unknown. The sample table records roughly 320,000 clones; approximately 86% of these occur just once. The biggest ten clones account for 1% to 1.5% of the sample. The sample comprised peripheral blood. These receptor sequences come from an older man with acute or convalescent COVID-19.

V usage is TRBV3-1 (or the pseudogene TRBV3-2) and J usage is TRBJ2-1; D ambiguous. The CDR3 is 15 residues long. Germline CDR1 and CDR2: LGHDT and YNNKEL (reference sequence). Trimming stripped 4 bases from V and 5 bases from J, with 15 bases between. This CDR3 reads CASSRQTLVNNEQFF. The CDR3 DNA is TGTGCCAGCAGCCGTCAGACTCTTGTTAACAATGAGCAGTTCTTC.

V is TRBV18 and J is TRBJ1-2; the match to TRBD1 covers 9 bases. CDR3 length equals 13 residues. Germline CDR1 and CDR2: KGHSH and LQKENI. V gave up 2 bases and J gave up 5 bases; unmatched junction bases: 0. The CDR3 nucleotides read TGTGCCAGCTCACCAGGGACAGGGTATGGCTACACCTTC. Protein product: CASSPGTGYGYTF.

The CDR3 DNA sequence: TGTGCCAGCACCTCTAGTAATGGCGAGCAGTACTTC. Amino acids: CASTSSNGEQYF. This chain uses TRBV28 with TRBJ2-7, with unresolved D. Germline CDR1 MDHEN, CDR2 SYDVKM. The V gene lost 7 bases and the J gene lost 6 bases, with 13 bases spanning the gap. CDR3 length: 12 amino acids.

Written as DNA, the CDR3 is TGTGCCAGCAGTTCAGCGGGGTTCGAAAAACTGTTTTTT. Amino acids: CASSSAGFEKLFF. V is TRBV28 and J is TRBJ1-4; no clear D gene. Germline-derived CDR1 and CDR2 are MDHEN and SYDVKM. The CDR3 is 13 amino acids. V gave up 4 bases and J gave up 8 bases, with 11 bases separating them.

The V call is TRBV2, the J call TRBJ1-3; possible D gene TRBD1, 6 bases. V shed 7 bases and J shed 0 bases, with 10 bases lying between them. This CDR3 has 14 amino acids. The germline V gene encodes CDR1 SNHLY and CDR2 FYNNEI. This CDR3 is CASKDRASGNTIYF. CDR3 in DNA: TGTGCCAGCAAGGACAGAGCCTCTGGAAACACCATATATTTT. Using reference TRBV2 and TRBJ1-3 for the parts outside the CDR3, the full variable domain is EPEVTQTPSHQVTQMGQEVILRCVPISNHLYFYWYRQILGQKVEFLVSFYNNEISEKSEIFDDQFSVERPDGSNFTLKIRSTKLEDSAMYFCASKDRASGNTIYFGEGSWLTVV.

V usage is TRBV2 and J usage is TRBJ2-1; TRBD2 matches at 9 bases. This CDR3 is built from 15 residues. The V gene's germline CDR1 is SNHLY and CDR2 FYNNEI. Trimming at V came to 6 bases and at J to 5 bases, leaving 8 bases not matched to a gene. The CDR3 nucleotides read TGTGCCAGCAGGACTCTAGCGGGGAGGAACAATGAGCAGTTCTTC. Its protein product is CASRTLAGRNNEQFF.

This clone was detected only a few times. This chain uses TRBV19 with TRBJ2-2; 10 bases match TRBD2. V was pared by 6 bases and J by 1 base, with 5 bases of the junction left unmatched. In germline, CDR1 is LNHDA, CDR2 SQIVND (reference sequence). The CDR3 has 16 amino acids. The DNA of the CDR3 is TGTGCCAGTAGCCTAGCGGGGGCCCAGAACACCGGGGAGCTGTTTTTT. Its protein product is CASSLAGAQNTGELFF.

The genes are TRBV20-1 and TRBJ2-7; 11 nucleotides match TRBD2. This CDR3 is 11 amino acids long. Germline CDR1 and CDR2: DFQATT and SNEGSKA (reference sequence). The CDR3 DNA follows: TGCACCGGGACTAGCGGCCACGAGCAGTACTTC. Residues: CTGTSGHEQYF.

This chain uses TRBV9 with TRBJ1-5; 7 bases align to TRBD1. Germline assignment: CDR1 SGDLS and CDR2 YYNGEE. V lost 3 bases, J lost 10 bases, and 13 bases stayed unmatched. The CDR3 has 15 amino acids. The CDR3 sequence is CASSESPTGNIPQHF. The CDR3 bases are TGTGCCAGCAGCGAGAGTCCGACAGGGAATATACCCCAGCATTTT.